This T cell receptor beta chain was sequenced for a study of T cell responses to AZD1222 COVID-19 vaccine. General study findings and limits: CD4 TCRs associated with vaccination spanned spike, dominating at 160-218 and 743-854. Increased Spike-specific TCR breadth and depth were observed after two AZD1222 doses. Just a handful of AZD1222 recipients tested seropositive at baseline.

Germline V gives CDR1 SGHAT, CDR2 FQNNGV. This CDR3 is 12 amino acids long. Trimming pared 4 bases from V and 3 bases from J, leaving 6 bases between. Libraries were prepared by immunoSEQ multiplex PCR; TCRdb keeps only in-frame clonotypes and omits some of them. The top ten clones hold approximately 4.2% of a sample with 150,000 to 200,000 clones, 85% to 90% of them seen once. Notes on this clone: The antigen is not known.

The sample in question was peripheral blood, obtained 28 days after the second dose of the MenACWY control vaccine. This chain uses TRBV11-2 with TRBJ1-2; the D is unclear. This receptor was identified in an adult who received the MenACWY meningococcal vaccine as a control. CDR3 DNA: TGTGCCAGCAGCTCCGGGGACTATGGCTACACCTTC. Translating it yields CASSSGDYGYTF.